The 15 T cell receptor beta chains given below trace back to one sample, sequenced in a study of human T cells and chemical hapten exposure. TCRdb used MiXCR to reprocess the RACE reads, holding one entry per CDR3 protein. The table lists 150,000 to 200,000 distinct CDR3 sequences, around 30% of them singletons. Specified time point: pre-sensitization, week 0. Regarding treatment: therapeutic diphenylcyclopropenone sensitization with weekly scalp DPC. The specimen comprised whole blood, sampled in connection with sensitization to the hapten diphenylcyclopropenone (DPC). All receptors come from a woman under 40 with alopecia areata. Some clones in this sample may be carry-over from other donors' samples.

This clonotype occurred a few times. The genes are TRBV11-2 and TRBJ2-5; TRBD2 aligns across 8 bases. Trimming cost V 2 bases and J 2 bases; bases outside gene matches: 10. Germline V gene lookup returns CDR1 SGHAT and CDR2 FQNNGV. This CDR3 region has 17 residues. This CDR3 is CASSLRGGFVQQETQYF. In DNA, the CDR3 is TGTGCCAGCAGCTTACGGGGGGGCTTCGTACAGCAAGAGACCCAGTACTTC.

This clonotype was detected only a few times. The chain carries TRBV28 and TRBJ1-1; D is possibly TRBD1 (6 bases). The V end was cut by 1 base, the J end by 5 bases, with 14 bases between. The CDR3 runs to 15 residues. Germline V gene data show CDR1 as MDHEN and CDR2 as SYDVKM. In DNA form, the CDR3 reads TGTGCCAGCAGTTTATCAACAGGGCATGAAACTGAAGCTTTCTTT. Translated: CASSLSTGHETEAFF.

This clonotype was observed a few times. Written as DNA, the CDR3 is TGTGCCAGCCGAGGGATAGACAATGAGCAGTTCTTC. Translated, it gives CASRGIDNEQFF. This sequence joins TRBV6-2 or TRBV6-3 and TRBJ2-1; tentatively, D is TRBD2 (5 bases). The CDR3 covers 12 residues. V shed 8 bases and J shed 5 bases, with 10 bases lying between them. Germline lookup yields CDR1 MNHEY and CDR2 SVGEGT.

This clonotype has only a few counts. The chain employs TRBV7-2 and TRBJ2-1, with D possibly matching TRBD1 (6 bases). Deletions cut 2 bases from V and 3 bases from J, with 23 bases between. This CDR3 contains 19 residues. Per germline, CDR1 SGHTA and CDR2 FQGNSA. CDR3 sequence (DNA): TGTGCCAGCAGCTTATGGCTAGACAGGAAGCCCACTGTCTACAATGAGCAGTTCTTC. As protein: CASSLWLDRKPTVYNEQFF.

This clonotype turned up a few times. The chain combines TRBV27 with TRBJ1-1, with 9 bases lining up with TRBD1. This CDR3 spans 16 amino acids. Germline values: CDR1 MNHEY, CDR2 SMNVEV (reference sequence). V lost 10 bases to trimming and J lost 1 base; unmatched junction nucleotides: 13. The chain's CDR3 is CATYPDRGWRNTEAFF. The CDR3 DNA is TGTGCCACGTACCCGGACAGGGGTTGGAGGAACACTGAAGCTTTCTTT.

This clonotype was recorded a few times. This chain connects TRBV5-6 to TRBJ2-2; possibly TRBD1 for D (5 bases). V dropped 0 bases and J dropped 7 bases, with 19 bases sitting between them. Germline loops: CDR1 SGHDT, CDR2 YYEEEE. The CDR3 has 17 residues. CDR3 amino acids: CASSLGAGLSKGGELFF. In nucleotides, the CDR3 is TGTGCCAGCAGCTTGGGGGCAGGGCTTTCGAAGGGCGGGGAGCTGTTTTTT.

A remark on this clonotype: The junction departs from germline at one end; a sequencing error may be responsible. The chain is built from TRBV7-2 and TRBJ2-7; 7 nucleotides align to TRBD1. The length of the CDR3 is 14 residues. Germline-derived CDR1 and CDR2 are SGHTA and FQGNSA. The CDR3 DNA sequence: TGTGCCAGCAGCTTAAGGGGGCGAGCCTTCGAATCCTCCTTC. Translating gives CASSLRGRAFESSF.

The sample holds a few counts of this clonotype. The chain uses TRBV9 and TRBJ1-1; D gene ambiguous. The CDR3 consists of 14 residues. Looked up from germline, CDR1 is SGDLS and CDR2 is YYNGEE. Trimming shortened V by 0 bases and J by 1 base, and 7 bases separated the two germline ends. In DNA form, the CDR3 reads TGTGCCAGCAGCGTAGTCCCAGAGAACACTGAAGCTTTCTTT. Translated, it gives CASSVVPENTEAFF.

The J gene is TRBJ2-6, the V gene TRBV11-2; D remains ambiguous. The CDR3 spans 15 residues. Germline V lookup: CDR1 SGHAT, CDR2 FQNNGV. Trimming removed 1 base from V and 0 bases from J, with 4 bases in between. The CDR3: CASSLAYSGANVLTF. CDR3 nucleotide sequence: TGTGCCAGCAGCTTAGCCTACTCTGGGGCCAACGTCCTGACTTTC.

This clonotype was counted between two and nine times. The V gene is TRBV6-2 or TRBV6-3, the J gene TRBJ1-5; a weak D match, TRBD1 (6 bases). Trimming took off 0 bases at V and 3 bases at J, with 15 bases between the two ends. Per the germline V gene, CDR1 is MNHEY and CDR2 is SVGEGT. The length of the CDR3 is 17 residues. CDR3 coding DNA: TGTGCCAGCAGTTACTCGGCGGGGGGCCCTTCCAATCAGCCCCAGCATTTT. It translates to CASSYSAGGPSNQPQHF.

This chain connects TRBV28 to TRBJ1-5; D is uncertain. The CDR3 spans 11 residues. V was pared by 4 bases and J by 9 bases, with 7 bases between. Germline loops: CDR1 MDHEN, CDR2 SYDVKM. The CDR3 spells CASSSRLPQHF. The CDR3 region has the DNA TGTGCCAGCAGTTCACGGCTGCCCCAGCATTTT.

The chain joins TRBV28 to TRBJ1-1, with D possibly matching TRBD1 (6 bases). With 5 bases removed from V and 5 bases from J, the gap between germline ends came to 12 bases. The germline CDR1 and CDR2 sequences are MDHEN and SYDVKM. CDR3 size: 13 residues. As DNA, the CDR3 is TGTGCCAGCAGTGTTACAGGGAGGACTGAAGCTTTCTTT. It is translated as CASSVTGRTEAFF.

This clonotype was seen only a few times. The CDR3 loop reads CASSRGQFNEKLFF. The CDR3 nucleotides read TGTGCCAGCTCACGCGGACAGTTTAATGAAAAACTGTTTTTT. The chain couples TRBV18 to TRBJ1-4; D is perhaps TRBD1 (6 bases). The CDR3 contains 14 residues. The V end lost 4 bases, the J end lost 4 bases, and 10 bases lay between the germline ends. Per the germline V gene, CDR1 is KGHSH and CDR2 is LQKENI.

This chain links TRBV29-1 with TRBJ2-5, with D uncertain. In germline, CDR1 is SQVTM, CDR2 ANQGSEA. The CDR3 totals 14 residues. V was pared by 5 bases and J by 1 base, with 14 bases between. The CDR3 sequence is CSVPHTETQETQYF. The CDR3 coding sequence is TGCAGCGTTCCCCACACAGAGACCCAAGAGACCCAGTACTTC.

This clonotype was detected only a few times. The CDR3 nucleotides are TGTGCCAGCAGCCAGGGGCTGGGGGCTGATACGCAGTATTTT. It is translated as CASSQGLGADTQYF. J is TRBJ2-3 and V is TRBV7-2, with a weak D call TRBD1 (6 bases). CDR1 is SGHTA, CDR2 FQGNSA, per germline. The CDR3 contains 14 residues. V gave up 5 bases and J gave up 6 bases, with 15 bases separating them.